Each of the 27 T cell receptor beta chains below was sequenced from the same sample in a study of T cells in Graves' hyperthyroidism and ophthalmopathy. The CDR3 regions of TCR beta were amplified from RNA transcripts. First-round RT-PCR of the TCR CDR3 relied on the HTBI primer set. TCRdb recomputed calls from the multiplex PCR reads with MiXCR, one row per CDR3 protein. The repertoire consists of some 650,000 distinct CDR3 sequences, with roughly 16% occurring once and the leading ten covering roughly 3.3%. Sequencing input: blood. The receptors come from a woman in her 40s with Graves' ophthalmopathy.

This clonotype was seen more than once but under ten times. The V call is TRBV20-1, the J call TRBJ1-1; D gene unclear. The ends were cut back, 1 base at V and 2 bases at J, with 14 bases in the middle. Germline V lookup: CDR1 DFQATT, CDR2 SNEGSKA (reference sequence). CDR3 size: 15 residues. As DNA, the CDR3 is TGCAGTGCTAGAGTGCCAGTAATCCGAAACACTGAAGCTTTCTTT. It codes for CSARVPVIRNTEAFF.

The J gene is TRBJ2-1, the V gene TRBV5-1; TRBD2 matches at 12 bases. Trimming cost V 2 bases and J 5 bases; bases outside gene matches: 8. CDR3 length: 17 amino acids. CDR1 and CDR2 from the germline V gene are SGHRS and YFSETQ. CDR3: CASSFLGGLAGDNEQFF. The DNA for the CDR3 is TGCGCCAGCAGCTTTCTCGGGGGACTAGCGGGTGACAATGAGCAGTTCTTC.

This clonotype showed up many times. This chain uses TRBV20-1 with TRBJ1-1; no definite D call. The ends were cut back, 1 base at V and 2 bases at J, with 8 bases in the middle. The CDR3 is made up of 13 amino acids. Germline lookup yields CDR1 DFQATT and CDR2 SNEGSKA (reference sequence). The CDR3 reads CSARAGRNTEAFF. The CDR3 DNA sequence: TGCAGTGCTAGAGCGGGGAGAAACACTGAAGCTTTCTTT.

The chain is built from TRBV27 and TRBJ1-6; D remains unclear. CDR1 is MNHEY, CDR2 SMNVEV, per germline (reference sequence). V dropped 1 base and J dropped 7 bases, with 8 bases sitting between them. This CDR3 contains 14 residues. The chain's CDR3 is CASSLFLPNSPLHF. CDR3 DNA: TGTGCCAGCAGTTTATTTCTCCCCAATTCACCCCTCCACTTT.

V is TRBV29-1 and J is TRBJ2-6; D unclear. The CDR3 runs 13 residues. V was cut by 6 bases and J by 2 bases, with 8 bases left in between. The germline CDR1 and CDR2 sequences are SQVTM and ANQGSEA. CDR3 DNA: TGCAGCGTCATGAGCGCTGGGGCCAACGTCCTGACTTTC. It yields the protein CSVMSAGANVLTF.

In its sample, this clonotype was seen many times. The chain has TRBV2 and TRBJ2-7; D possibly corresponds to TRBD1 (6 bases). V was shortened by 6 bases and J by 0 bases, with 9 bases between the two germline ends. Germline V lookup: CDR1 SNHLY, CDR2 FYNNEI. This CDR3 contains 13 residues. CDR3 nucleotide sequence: TGTGCCAGCAGCAGGGACATCTCCTACGAGCAGTACTTC. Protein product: CASSRDISYEQYF.

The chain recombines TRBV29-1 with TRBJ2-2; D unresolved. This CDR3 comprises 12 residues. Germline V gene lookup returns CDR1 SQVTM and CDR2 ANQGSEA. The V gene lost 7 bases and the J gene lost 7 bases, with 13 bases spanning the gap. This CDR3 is CSGLWWGGELFF. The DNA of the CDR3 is TGCAGCGGACTCTGGTGGGGCGGGGAGCTGTTTTTT.

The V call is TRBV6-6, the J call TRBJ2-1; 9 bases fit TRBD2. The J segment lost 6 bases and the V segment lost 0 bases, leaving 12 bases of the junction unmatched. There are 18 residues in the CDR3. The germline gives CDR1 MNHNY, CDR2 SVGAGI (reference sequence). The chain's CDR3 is CASSYSAAGLASLNEQFF. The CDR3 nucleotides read TGTGCCAGCAGTTACTCCGCCGCTGGACTAGCGTCCCTCAATGAGCAGTTCTTC.

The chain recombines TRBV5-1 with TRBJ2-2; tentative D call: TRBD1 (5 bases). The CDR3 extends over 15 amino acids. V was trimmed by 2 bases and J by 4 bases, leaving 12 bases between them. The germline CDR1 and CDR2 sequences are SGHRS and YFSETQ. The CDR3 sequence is CASSLSYRSTGELFF. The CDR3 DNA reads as TGCGCCAGCAGCTTAAGTTACAGGTCCACCGGGGAGCTGTTTTTT.

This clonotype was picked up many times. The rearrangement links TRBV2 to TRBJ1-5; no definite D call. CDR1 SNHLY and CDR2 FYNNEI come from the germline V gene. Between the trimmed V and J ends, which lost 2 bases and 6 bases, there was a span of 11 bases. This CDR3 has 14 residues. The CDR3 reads CASSESTGIQPQHF. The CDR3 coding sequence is TGTGCCAGCAGTGAAAGCACGGGTATTCAGCCCCAGCATTTT. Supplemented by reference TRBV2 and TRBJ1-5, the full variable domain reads EPEVTQTPSHQVTQMGQEVILRCVPISNHLYFYWYRQILGQKVEFLVSFYNNEISEKSEIFDDQFSVERPDGSNFTLKIRSTKLEDSAMYFCASSESTGIQPQHFGDGTRLSIL.

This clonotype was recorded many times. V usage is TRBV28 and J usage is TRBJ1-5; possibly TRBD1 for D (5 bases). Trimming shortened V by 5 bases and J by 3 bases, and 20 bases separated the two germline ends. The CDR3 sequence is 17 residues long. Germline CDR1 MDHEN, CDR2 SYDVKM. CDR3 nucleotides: TGTGCCAGCAGTGGTTTGGCAGGGCAACTCTTCAATCAGCCCCAGCATTTT. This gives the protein CASSGLAGQLFNQPQHF.

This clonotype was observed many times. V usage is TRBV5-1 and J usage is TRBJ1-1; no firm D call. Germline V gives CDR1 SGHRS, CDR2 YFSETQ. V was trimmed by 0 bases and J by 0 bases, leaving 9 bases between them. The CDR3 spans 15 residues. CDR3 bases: TGCGCCAGCAGCTTGGGAGCCAGGATGAACACTGAAGCTTTCTTT. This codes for CASSLGARMNTEAFF. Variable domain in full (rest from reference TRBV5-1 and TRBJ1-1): KAGVTQTPRYLIKTRGQQVTLSCSPISGHRSVSWYQQTPGQGLQFLFEYFSETQRNKGNFPGRFSGRQFSNSRSEMNVSTLELGDSALYLCASSLGARMNTEAFFGQGTRLTVV.

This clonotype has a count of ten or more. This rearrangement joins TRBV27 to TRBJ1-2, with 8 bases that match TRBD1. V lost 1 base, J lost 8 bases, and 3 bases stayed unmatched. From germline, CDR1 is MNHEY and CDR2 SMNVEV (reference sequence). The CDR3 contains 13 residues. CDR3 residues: CASSLLQGDGYTF. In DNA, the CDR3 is TGTGCCAGCAGTTTATTACAGGGGGACGGCTACACCTTC.

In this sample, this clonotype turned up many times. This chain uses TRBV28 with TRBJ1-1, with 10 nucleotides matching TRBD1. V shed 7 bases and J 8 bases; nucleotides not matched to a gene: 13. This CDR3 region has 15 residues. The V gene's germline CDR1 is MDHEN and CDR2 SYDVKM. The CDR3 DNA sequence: TGTGCCAGCAAGATCCCGGGACAGGGGTCCCGGGAAGCTTTCTTT. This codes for CASKIPGQGSREAFF.

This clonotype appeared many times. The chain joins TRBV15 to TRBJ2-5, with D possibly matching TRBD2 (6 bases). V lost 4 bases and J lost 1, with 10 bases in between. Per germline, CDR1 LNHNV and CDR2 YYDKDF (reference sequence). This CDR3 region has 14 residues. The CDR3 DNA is TGTGCCACCAGCAAGGGACTCTTCCAAGAGACCCAGTACTTC. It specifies CATSKGLFQETQYF. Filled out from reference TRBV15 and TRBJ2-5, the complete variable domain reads DAMVIQNPRYQVTQFGKPVTLSCSQTLNHNVMYWYQQKSSQAPKLLFHYYDKDFNNEADTPDNFQSRRPNTSFCFLDIRSPGLGDTAMYLCATSKGLFQETQYFGPGTRLLVL.

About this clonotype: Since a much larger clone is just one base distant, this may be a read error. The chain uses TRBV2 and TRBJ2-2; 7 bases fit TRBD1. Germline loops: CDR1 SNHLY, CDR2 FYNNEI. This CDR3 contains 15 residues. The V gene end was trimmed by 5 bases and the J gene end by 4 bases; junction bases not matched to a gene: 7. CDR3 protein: CASSSSGTVTGELFF. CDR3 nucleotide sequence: TGTGCCAGCAGTTCCTCCGGGACAGTCACCGGGGAGCTGTTTTTT.

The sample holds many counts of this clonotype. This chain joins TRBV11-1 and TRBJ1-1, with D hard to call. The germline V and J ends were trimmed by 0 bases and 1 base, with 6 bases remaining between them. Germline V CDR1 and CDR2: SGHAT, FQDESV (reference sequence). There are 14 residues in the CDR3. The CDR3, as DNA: TGTGCCAGCAGCTTAGCGTTAGCGAACACTGAAGCTTTCTTT. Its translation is CASSLALANTEAFF.

In nucleotides, the CDR3 is TGTGCCAGCAGCTTAGTTTTCAGACAGGCCCTTGGCGAGACCCAGTACTTC. Translation: CASSLVFRQALGETQYF. V is TRBV7-8 and J is TRBJ2-5; TRBD1 is a possible D gene (6 bases). The CDR3 covers 17 residues. The germline V gene encodes CDR1 SGHVS and CDR2 FQNEAQ. Trimming left V 1 base short and J 5 bases short, with 20 bases between.

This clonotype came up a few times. The DNA for the CDR3 is TGTGCCAGCAGTATTTCTCGATCCAGCTCCTACGAGCAGTACTTC. This encodes CASSISRSSSYEQYF. The genes are TRBV27 and TRBJ2-7, with D unclear. Trimming took off 5 bases at V and 0 bases at J, with 14 bases between the two ends. CDR3 length: 15 amino acids. CDR1 and CDR2 from the germline V gene are MNHEY and SMNVEV (reference sequence).

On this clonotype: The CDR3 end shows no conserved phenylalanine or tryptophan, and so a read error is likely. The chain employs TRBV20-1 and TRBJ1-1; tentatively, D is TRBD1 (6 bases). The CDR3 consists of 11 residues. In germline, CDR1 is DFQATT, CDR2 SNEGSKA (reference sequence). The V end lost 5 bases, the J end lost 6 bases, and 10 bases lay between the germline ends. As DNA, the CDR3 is TGCAGTGCTTACAGGGACCCTGAAGCTTTCCTT. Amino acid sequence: CSAYRDPEAFL.

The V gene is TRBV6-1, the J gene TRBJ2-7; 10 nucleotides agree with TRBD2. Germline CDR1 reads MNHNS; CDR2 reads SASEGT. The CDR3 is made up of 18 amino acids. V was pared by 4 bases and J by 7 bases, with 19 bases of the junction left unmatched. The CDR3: CASSAASSGGPRRGEQYF. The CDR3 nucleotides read TGTGCCAGCAGTGCAGCGAGTAGCGGGGGGCCTCGTCGGGGAGAGCAGTACTTC.

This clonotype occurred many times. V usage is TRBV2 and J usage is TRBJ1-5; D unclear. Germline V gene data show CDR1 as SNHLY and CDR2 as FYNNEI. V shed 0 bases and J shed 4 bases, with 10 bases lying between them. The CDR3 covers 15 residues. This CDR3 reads CASSEAPSTNQPQHF. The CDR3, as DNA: TGTGCCAGCAGTGAAGCGCCTTCAACAAATCAGCCCCAGCATTTT. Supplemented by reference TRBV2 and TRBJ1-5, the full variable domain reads EPEVTQTPSHQVTQMGQEVILRCVPISNHLYFYWYRQILGQKVEFLVSFYNNEISEKSEIFDDQFSVERPDGSNFTLKIRSTKLEDSAMYFCASSEAPSTNQPQHFGDGTRLSIL.

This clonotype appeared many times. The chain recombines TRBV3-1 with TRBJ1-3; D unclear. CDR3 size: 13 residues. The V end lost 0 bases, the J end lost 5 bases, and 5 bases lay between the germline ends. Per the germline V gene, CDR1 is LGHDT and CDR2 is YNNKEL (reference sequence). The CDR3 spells CASSQEGRNTIYF. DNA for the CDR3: TGTGCCAGCAGCCAAGAGGGCAGAAACACCATATATTTT.

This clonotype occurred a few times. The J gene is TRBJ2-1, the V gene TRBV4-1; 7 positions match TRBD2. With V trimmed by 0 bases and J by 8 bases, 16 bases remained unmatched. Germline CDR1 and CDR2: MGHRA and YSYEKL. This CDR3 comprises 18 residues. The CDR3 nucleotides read TGCGCCAGCAGCCAAGATTGGTTCCAGGCTAGCGGCGGGTATGAGCAGTTCTTC. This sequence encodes CASSQDWFQASGGYEQFF.

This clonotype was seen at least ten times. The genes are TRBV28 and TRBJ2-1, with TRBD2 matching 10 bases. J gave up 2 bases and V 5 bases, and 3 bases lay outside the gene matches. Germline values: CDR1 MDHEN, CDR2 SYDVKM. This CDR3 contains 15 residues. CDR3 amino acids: CASSRAGGAYNEQFF. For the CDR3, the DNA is TGTGCCAGCAGTCGAGCGGGAGGGGCCTACAATGAGCAGTTCTTC. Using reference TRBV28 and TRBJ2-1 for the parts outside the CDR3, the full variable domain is DVKVTQSSRYLVKRTGEKVFLECVQDMDHENMFWYRQDPGLGLRLIYFSYDVKMKEKGDIPEGYSVSREKKERFSLILESASTNQTSMYLCASSRAGGAYNEQFFGPGTRLTVL.

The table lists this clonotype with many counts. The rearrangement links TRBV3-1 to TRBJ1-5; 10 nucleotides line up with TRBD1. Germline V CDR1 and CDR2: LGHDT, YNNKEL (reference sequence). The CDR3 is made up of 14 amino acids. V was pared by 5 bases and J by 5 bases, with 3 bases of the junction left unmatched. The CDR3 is CASSMTGGDQPQHF. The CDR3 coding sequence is TGTGCCAGCAGCATGACAGGGGGCGATCAGCCCCAGCATTTT. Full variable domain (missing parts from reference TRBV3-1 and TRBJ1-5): DTAVSQTPKYLVTQMGNDKSIKCEQNLGHDTMYWYKQDSKKFLKIMFSYNNKELIINETVPNRFSPKSPDKAHLNLHINSLELGDSAVYFCASSMTGGDQPQHFGDGTRLSIL.

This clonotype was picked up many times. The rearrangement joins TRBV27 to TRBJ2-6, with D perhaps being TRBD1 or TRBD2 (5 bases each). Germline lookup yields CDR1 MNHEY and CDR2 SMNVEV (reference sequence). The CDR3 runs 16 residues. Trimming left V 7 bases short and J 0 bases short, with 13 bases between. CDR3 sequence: CASKRLQVSGANVLTF. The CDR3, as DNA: TGTGCCAGCAAACGACTACAGGTCTCTGGGGCCAACGTCCTGACTTTC.